The rows below give T cell receptor beta chains drawn from one sample of a study of T cell responses to AZD1222 COVID-19 vaccine. Clones were read by immunoSEQ multiplex PCR, and TCRdb kept only the in-frame ones, dropping some. The table includes over 150,000 clones, roughly 90% detected once. Sample: peripheral blood, taken 28 days after the second AZD1222 dose. These receptors were taken from an adult who received the AZD1222 COVID-19 vaccine. Both conserved end residues are part of each CDR3. The D gene is left open where the match is weak. Expanded clones get a size class; other rows say once, few or many, or leave the size out.

TRBV27,TRBJ1-5,medium-sized,TRBD1,TGTGCCAGCAGACCTACAGGGGGAAATCAGCCCCAGCATTTT,CASRPTGGNQPQHF
TRBV19,TRBJ2-5,NA,NA,TGTGCCAGTAGTATATGGGGAATGTACCAAGAGACCCAGTACTTC,CASSIWGMYQETQYF
TRBV14,TRBJ1-1,NA,NA,TGTGCCAGCAGCCAAGAGAGGGGTGTTGTTCGTGAAGCTTTCTTT,CASSQERGVVREAFF
TRBV30,TRBJ2-5,NA,NA,TGTGCCTGGCAACGGGGCAGTCCCCAAGAGACCCAGTACTTC,CAWQRGSPQETQYF
TRBV5-6,TRBJ1-3,NA,NA,TGTGCCAGCAGCGAAACAGGGATTGGAAACACCATATATTTT,CASSETGIGNTIYF
TRBV3-1/TRBV3-2,TRBJ2-7,few,TRBD1,TGTGCCAGCAGCCCCACCCCCTGGGACAGGAGCTCCTACGAGCAGTACTTC,CASSPTPWDRSSYEQYF
TRBV5-4,TRBJ1-3,NA,TRBD1,TGTGCCAGCACCGTAAAAGGGGGCTTGGGAAACACCATATATTTT,CASTVKGGLGNTIYF
TRBV5-1,TRBJ1-2,once,TRBD1,TGCGCCAGCAGCTTGATGGGACAGGGGGCAGTTGAGAATGGCTACACCTTC,CASSLMGQGAVENGYTF
TRBV21-1,TRBJ1-2,NA,NA,TGTGCCAGCACCCCTGGGGGGGTCCTTAACTATGGCTACACCTTC,CASTPGGVLNYGYTF
TRBV2,TRBJ2-3,NA,NA,TGTGCCAGCAGTGAATTGCCAAGCACAGATACGCAGTATTTT,CASSELPSTDTQYF
TRBV2,TRBJ1-2,NA,NA,TGTGCCAGCGGCAGGGCGCTTAACTATGGCTACACCTTC,CASGRALNYGYTF
TRBV7-2,TRBJ1-2,NA,NA,TGTGCCAGCAGCTTAGGGGCAGGGAGAGACTATGGCTACACCTTC,CASSLGAGRDYGYTF
TRBV5-1,TRBJ1-5,once,NA,TGCGCCAGCAGAGAGGACCGAGATCAGCCCCAGCATTTT,CASREDRDQPQHF
TRBV18,TRBJ2-7,NA,TRBD1,TGTGCCAGCTCAAGGGACAGGGGGATCAACGAGCAGTACTTC,CASSRDRGINEQYF
TRBV7-2,TRBJ2-3,NA,NA,TGTGCCAGCAGACGGGGGCCCACAGATACGCAGTATTTT,CASRRGPTDTQYF
TRBV20-1,TRBJ1-4,NA,NA,TGCAGTGCCCCGTTGGCGGTTGATCTGTTTTTT,CSAPLAVDLFF
TRBV5-6,TRBJ1-3,NA,NA,TGTGCCAGCAGCTTCACAGGATCCTCTGGAAACACCATATATTTT,CASSFTGSSGNTIYF
TRBV4-2,TRBJ1-5,NA,NA,TGTGCCAGCAGCCAAGTCAGGGACAATCAGCCCCAGCATTTT,CASSQVRDNQPQHF
TRBV5-6,TRBJ2-5,NA,NA,TGTGCCAGCAACCGTCCCAGGGTGGCCCAGTACTTC,CASNRPRVAQYF
TRBV7-9,TRBJ1-2,once,NA,TGTGCCAGCAGCTTAGCGATGGGGGGCATCTATGGCTACACCTTC,CASSLAMGGIYGYTF
TRBV9,TRBJ2-5,NA,NA,TGTGCCAGCAGGGGGGGACCTAAGGAGGGTCAAGAGACCCAGTACTTC,CASRGGPKEGQETQYF
TRBV19,TRBJ1-2,once,NA,TGTGCCTCGCGACGTATCCCCAATGGCTACACCTTC,CASRRIPNGYTF
TRBV5-1,TRBJ1-5,NA,NA,TGCGCCAGCAGCTGGGGGGATAGCAATCAGCCCCAGCATTTT,CASSWGDSNQPQHF
TRBV10-3,TRBJ1-1,NA,NA,TGTGCCATCAGTGACCCAGGGACCCTGAACACTGAAGCTTTCTTT,CAISDPGTLNTEAFF
TRBV19,TRBJ1-1,NA,NA,TGTGCCAGTAGTATCAGGGGTATTACGGCTTTCTTT,CASSIRGITAFF
TRBV10-1,TRBJ1-1,NA,NA,TGCGCCAGCAGTGAGTATGGAGTGGTTAGCACTGAAGCTTTCTTT,CASSEYGVVSTEAFF
TRBV19,TRBJ2-5,once,TRBD1,TGTGCCAGTAGTATAGGGGGAACCTTTGGGGACAGGGGGGAGACCCAGTACTTC,CASSIGGTFGDRGETQYF
TRBV11-2,TRBJ1-2,NA,TRBD1,TGTGCCAGCAGCCTACTAGGGACAGCCGGGCTGGGCTACACCTTC,CASSLLGTAGLGYTF
TRBV2,TRBJ1-3,NA,NA,TGTGCCGGAACGGGAGGGACGGCTGGAAACACCATATATTTT,CAGTGGTAGNTIYF
TRBV29-1,TRBJ2-1,NA,TRBD2,TGCAGCGTTGAAGCAAATCCCTGGGGGGGTTACAATGAGCAGTTCTTC,CSVEANPWGGYNEQFF
TRBV6-5,TRBJ1-5,NA,TRBD1,TGTGCCGGGGACAGGGGGCAAGGTCAGCCCCAGCATTTT,CAGDRGQGQPQHF
TRBV11-2,TRBJ2-1,NA,TRBD2,TGTGCCAGCAAAATAGCGGGGGGCTACCTTGAGCAGTTCTTC,CASKIAGGYLEQFF
TRBV7-2,TRBJ1-2,NA,NA,TGTGCCAGCAGCCTAAGCCCGGCAGGACAATTAGGCTACACCTTC,CASSLSPAGQLGYTF
TRBV10-3,TRBJ1-2,NA,NA,TGTGCCATCAGTGAGTCGCTGTTTATGTCGGGCTACACCTTC,CAISESLFMSGYTF
TRBV21-1,TRBJ1-2,NA,NA,TGTGCCAGCAGCAAAAATGAAGTGGACAGGGGCAACTATGGCTACACCTTC,CASSKNEVDRGNYGYTF
TRBV3-1/TRBV3-2,TRBJ1-2,once,NA,TGTGCCAGCAGCCAGAAATCAGGGGCATTACCGGGTGGCTACACCTTC,CASSQKSGALPGGYTF
TRBV3-1/TRBV3-2,TRBJ1-1,NA,NA,TGTGCCAGCAGCCAAGGCTTCAGGGAAGCTTTCTTT,CASSQGFREAFF
TRBV28,TRBJ2-7,NA,NA,TGTGCCAGCAGCACTACACAAGCCTACGAGCAGTACTTC,CASSTTQAYEQYF
TRBV2,TRBJ2-1,NA,NA,TGTGCCAGCAGAGACAGATTAACCTCCTACAATGAGCAGTTCTTC,CASRDRLTSYNEQFF
TRBV7-2,TRBJ2-3,once,NA,TGTGCCAGCAGCTTTGCAGATACGCAGTATTTT,CASSFADTQYF